This T cell receptor beta chain was identified during a study of blood T cell repertoires in COVID-19. Study-level background: PBMCs, B-cell-depleted T cells, or T cells provided the cDNA or gDNA that made up the material.

Trimming shortened V by 0 bases and J by 2 bases, and 8 bases separated the two germline ends. Per the germline V gene, CDR1 is LGHDT and CDR2 is YNNKEL (reference sequence). This CDR3 is 15 amino acids long. This clone came up a few times. Only in-frame clones appear in the TCRdb table, and some are missing; sequencing was by immunoSEQ multiplex PCR. The sample carries fewer than 200,000 clones, approximately 81% recorded once. Sequencing was carried out using peripheral blood. The chain carries TRBV3-1 (or the pseudogene TRBV3-2) and TRBJ1-5; TRBD1 is a possible D gene (6 bases). The receptor was derived from a human donor with acute or convalescent COVID-19. The donor label of this sample is uncertain. The CDR3 sequence is CASSQDWTGNQPQHF. As DNA, the CDR3 is TGTGCCAGCAGCCAAGATTGGACAGGCAATCAGCCCCAGCATTTT.